This record covers a single T cell receptor (beta chain). The data stem from a study of blood T cell repertoires in COVID-19. Study at large: Samples representing acute and convalescent COVID-19 were sourced from the United States, Italy and Spain. From T cells, B-cell-depleted T cells, or PBMCs came the material, which was cDNA or gDNA.

The CDR3 contains 13 residues. Per the germline V gene, CDR1 is MNHNS and CDR2 is SASEGT. With 1 base removed from V and 6 bases from J, the gap between germline ends came to 6 bases. Profiled with immunoSEQ multiplex PCR; TCRdb holds only in-frame clones, not every one. The sample consists of hundreds of thousands of clones, less than 85% of them appearing once. Researchers sorted participants into cohorts using their self-reported clinical history. Sequencing was done on a sample of PBMCs or T cells enriched from blood (not recorded which). V and J are TRBV6-1 and TRBJ2-2; D gene ambiguous. This clonotype was sampled from a woman in her 30s who had been exposed to COVID-19. The CDR3 region is CASSEVSPGELFF. CDR3 sequence (DNA): TGTGCCAGCAGTGAAGTTTCTCCCGGGGAGCTGTTTTTT.